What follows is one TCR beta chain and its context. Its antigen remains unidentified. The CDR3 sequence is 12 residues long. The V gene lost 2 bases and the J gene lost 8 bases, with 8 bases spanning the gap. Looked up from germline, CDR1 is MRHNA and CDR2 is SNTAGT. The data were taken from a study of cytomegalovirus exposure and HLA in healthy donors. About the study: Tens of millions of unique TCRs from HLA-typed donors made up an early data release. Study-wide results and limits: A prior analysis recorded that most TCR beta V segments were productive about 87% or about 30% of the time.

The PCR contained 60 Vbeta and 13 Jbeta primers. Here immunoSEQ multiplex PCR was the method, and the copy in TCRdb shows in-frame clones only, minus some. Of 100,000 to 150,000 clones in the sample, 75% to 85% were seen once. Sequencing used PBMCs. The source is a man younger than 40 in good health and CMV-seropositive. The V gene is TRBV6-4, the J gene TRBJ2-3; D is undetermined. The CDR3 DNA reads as TGTGCCAGCAGTGACGCCGGTGGTACGCAGTATTTT. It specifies CASSDAGGTQYF.